This T cell receptor (beta chain) was observed in a study of control samples from healthy donors and cancer patients. This table comes from immunoSEQ multiplex PCR, and its TCRdb copy is limited to in-frame clones, with some not included. The sample carries some 130,000 clones, about 95% recorded once. The length of the CDR3 is 15 residues. The V gene lost 1 base and the J gene lost 3 bases, with 13 bases spanning the gap. CDR1 and CDR2 (germline): SGHTA, FQGNSA. The receptor was isolated from a man between 25 and 39 years old in good health. Specimen: blood. J is TRBJ2-7 and V is TRBV7-2, with D perhaps TRBD2 (6 bases). CDR3 sequence: CASSLVGGSNYEQYF. The CDR3 DNA reads as TGTGCCAGCAGCTTAGTGGGGGGATCAAACTACGAGCAGTACTTC.